This paragraph covers one TCR beta chain sequence. This entry belongs to a study of blood T cell repertoires in COVID-19. The CDR3 runs 15 residues. Deletions cut 0 bases from V and 3 bases from J, with 12 bases between. Looked up from germline, CDR1 is SGHDT and CDR2 is YYEEEE. Original methodology: Reference gene primer amplification in the assay estimated nucleated cell counts. Clones were sequenced by immunoSEQ multiplex PCR, and TCRdb holds only the in-frame ones, with some missing. For V, J and clone size, that table is used; D and trimming come from the DNA. The data show 100,000 to 150,000 clones, about 86% seen once.

The sequencing input was peripheral blood. This chain connects TRBV5-6 to TRBJ1-2; D is possibly TRBD1 (6 bases). The receptor was isolated from a man between 65 and 85 years old who had recovered from COVID-19. CDR3 nucleotides: TGTGCCAGCAGCTTGGAATTGCGGGGGCACTATGGCTACACCTTC. It is translated as CASSLELRGHYGYTF.